The present T cell receptor (beta chain) was sequenced within a study of blood T cell repertoires in COVID-19. The CDR3 runs to 14 residues. Germline CDR1 and CDR2: SGDLS and YYNGEE. The V end was cut by 4 bases, the J end by 6 bases, with 16 bases between. Individuals aged about 18 to 90 years were recruited from approximately 24 US areas. Clinical history reported by participants formed the basis on which cohorts were assigned. Profiled with immunoSEQ multiplex PCR; TCRdb holds only in-frame clones, not every one. There are about 380,000 clones in the sample; more than 70% occur only once, and 1% to 1.5% lies in the top ten.

Sequenced: PBMCs or T cells enriched from blood (not recorded which). The receptor was isolated from a man aged 25-45 years who had recovered from COVID-19. This chain joins TRBV9 and TRBJ1-2; D is perhaps TRBD1 (5 bases). The CDR3 loop reads CASSPYQGNDGYTF. Here the CDR3 DNA reads TGTGCCAGCAGCCCGTATCAGGGAAACGATGGCTACACCTTC.